The T cell receptor beta chain described here comes from a study of blood T cell repertoires in COVID-19. At the level of the study: Both acute and convalescent COVID-19 samples were obtained from the United States, Italy and Spain. Nucleic acid was either cDNA or gDNA, and it came from T cells, B-cell-depleted T cells, or PBMCs.

J gave up 6 bases and V 0 bases, and 16 bases lay outside the gene matches. Looked up from germline, CDR1 is SGHDT and CDR2 is YYEEEE. This CDR3 contains 18 residues. Original data processing: Amplified reference gene primers provided the basis for estimating nucleated cell counts. Clones were sequenced by immunoSEQ multiplex PCR, and TCRdb holds only the in-frame ones, with some missing. V and J calls and clone size are copied from that table; D and trimming were computed from the DNA. The sample records a few hundred thousand clones, around 84% being singletons. The chain combines TRBV5-6 with TRBJ2-7, with 9 bases aligning to TRBD1. This clonotype was sampled from a young woman with acute or convalescent COVID-19. The sequencing input was peripheral blood. DNA for the CDR3: TGTGCCAGCAGCTTGGCCGGAGTCCTTAGGGACAGGGATCGCGAGCAGTACTTC. It encodes CASSLAGVLRDRDREQYF.